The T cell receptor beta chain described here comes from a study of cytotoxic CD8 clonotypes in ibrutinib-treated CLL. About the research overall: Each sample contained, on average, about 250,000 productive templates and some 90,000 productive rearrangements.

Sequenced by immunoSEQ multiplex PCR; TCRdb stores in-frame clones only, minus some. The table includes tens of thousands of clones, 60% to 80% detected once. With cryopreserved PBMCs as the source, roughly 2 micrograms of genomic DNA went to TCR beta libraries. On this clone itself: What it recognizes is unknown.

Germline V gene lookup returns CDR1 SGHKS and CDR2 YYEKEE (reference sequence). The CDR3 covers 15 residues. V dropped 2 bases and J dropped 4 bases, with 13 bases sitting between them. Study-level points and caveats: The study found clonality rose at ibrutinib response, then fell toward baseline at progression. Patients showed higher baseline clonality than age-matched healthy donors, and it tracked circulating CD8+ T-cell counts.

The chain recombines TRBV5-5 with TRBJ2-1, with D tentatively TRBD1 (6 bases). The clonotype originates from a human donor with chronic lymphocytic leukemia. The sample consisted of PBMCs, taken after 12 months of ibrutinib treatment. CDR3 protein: CASSFSGQPYNEQFF. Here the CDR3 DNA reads TGTGCCAGCAGCTTTTCAGGACAGCCTTACAATGAGCAGTTCTTC.